This T cell receptor (beta chain) was captured by sequencing in a study of PD-L1 blockade in urothelial cancer. Diagnoses among patients were locally advanced or metastatic urothelial carcinoma. V shed 1 base, J shed 4 bases, and the junction held 4 bases outside the gene matches. The germline gives CDR1 SSHAT, CDR2 FNYEAQ (reference sequence). The CDR3 is 17 amino acids. Using immunoSEQ multiplex PCR, the repertoire was profiled, and TCRdb retains in-frame clones only, with some absent. The top ten clones hold 12% to 15% of a sample with 35,000 to 50,000 clones, about 88% of them seen once. The sequence derives from a woman in her sixties or seventies with urothelial cancer. The material sequenced was PBMCs, taken around atezolizumab (anti-PD-L1) treatment. The gene calls are TRBV7-7 and TRBJ2-2; TRBD2 agrees at 12 bases. The CDR3 DNA reads TGTGCCAGCAGCTTAGATCCTAGCGGGAGGGGCACCGGGGAGCTGTTTTTT. As protein: CASSLDPSGRGTGELFF.